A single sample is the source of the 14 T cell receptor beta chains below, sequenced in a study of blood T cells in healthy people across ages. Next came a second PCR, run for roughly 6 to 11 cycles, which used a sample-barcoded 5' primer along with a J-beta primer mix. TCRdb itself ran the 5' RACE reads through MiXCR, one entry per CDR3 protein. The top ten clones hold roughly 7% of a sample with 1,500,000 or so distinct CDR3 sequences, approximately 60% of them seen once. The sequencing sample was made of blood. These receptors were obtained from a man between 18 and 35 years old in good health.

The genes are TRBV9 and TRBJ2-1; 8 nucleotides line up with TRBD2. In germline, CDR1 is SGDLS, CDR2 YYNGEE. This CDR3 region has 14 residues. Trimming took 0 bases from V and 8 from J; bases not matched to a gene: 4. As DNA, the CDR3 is TGTGCCAGCAGCGTAGGACTAGCGATTGATGAGCAGTTCTTC. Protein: CASSVGLAIDEQFF.

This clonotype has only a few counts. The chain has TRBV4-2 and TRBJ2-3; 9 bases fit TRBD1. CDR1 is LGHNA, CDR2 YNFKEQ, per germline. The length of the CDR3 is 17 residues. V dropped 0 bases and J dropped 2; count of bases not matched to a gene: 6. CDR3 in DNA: TGTGCCAGCAGCCAAGATCCGGGACAGGGACTCACAGATACGCAGTATTTT. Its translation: CASSQDPGQGLTDTQYF.

The CDR3 sequence is CASRGTRSSTQYF. The CDR3 bases are TGTGCCAGCAGGGGGACCCGGAGCTCGACGCAGTATTTT. V and J are TRBV2 and TRBJ2-3, with D perhaps matching TRBD1 or TRBD2 (5 bases each). Germline assignment: CDR1 SNHLY and CDR2 FYNNEI. This CDR3 is built from 13 residues. V dropped 6 bases and J dropped 9 bases, with 16 bases sitting between them.

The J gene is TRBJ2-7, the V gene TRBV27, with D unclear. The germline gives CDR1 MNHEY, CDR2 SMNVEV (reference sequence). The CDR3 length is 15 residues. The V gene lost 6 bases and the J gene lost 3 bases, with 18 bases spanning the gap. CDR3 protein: CASRTDGANRYEQYF. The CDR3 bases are TGTGCCAGCAGAACCGACGGAGCTAACCGCTACGAGCAGTACTTC.

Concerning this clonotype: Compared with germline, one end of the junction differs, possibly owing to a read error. CDR3 loop: CVSSFSPNEQYF. The DNA of the CDR3 is TGTGTCAGCAGCTTTTCTCCAAACGAGCAGTACTTC. V gene TRBV7-9 combines with J gene TRBJ2-4; D ambiguous. The assigned J gene may be wrong: the sequence end matches TRBJ2-7 better. Germline CDR1 reads SEHNR; CDR2 reads FQNEAQ (reference sequence). The CDR3 length is 12 residues.

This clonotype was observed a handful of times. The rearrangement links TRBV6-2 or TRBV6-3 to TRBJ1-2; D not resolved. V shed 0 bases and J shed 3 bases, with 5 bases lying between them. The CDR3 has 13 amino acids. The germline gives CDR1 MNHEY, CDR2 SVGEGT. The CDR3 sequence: CASSYSRDYGYTF. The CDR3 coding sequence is TGTGCCAGCAGTTACTCGAGGGACTATGGCTACACCTTC.

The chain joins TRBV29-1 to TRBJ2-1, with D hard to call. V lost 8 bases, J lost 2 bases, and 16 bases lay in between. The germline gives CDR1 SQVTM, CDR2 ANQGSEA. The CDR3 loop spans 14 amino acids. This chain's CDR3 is CSQVESHTYNEQFF. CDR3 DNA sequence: TGCAGCCAGGTTGAAAGCCACACCTACAATGAGCAGTTCTTC.

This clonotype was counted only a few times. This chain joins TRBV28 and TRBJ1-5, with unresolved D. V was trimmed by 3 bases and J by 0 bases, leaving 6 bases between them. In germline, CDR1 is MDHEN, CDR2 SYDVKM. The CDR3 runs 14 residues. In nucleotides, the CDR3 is TGTGCCAGCAGTTTCCAGATTAGCAATCAGCCCCAGCATTTT. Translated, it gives CASSFQISNQPQHF.

CDR3 in amino acids: CASSLGFGGNEQFF. The CDR3 bases are TGTGCCAGCAGCTTAGGTTTCGGGGGCAATGAGCAGTTCTTC. The chain employs TRBV7-9 and TRBJ2-7; a possible D gene is TRBD2 (6 bases). The closer fit of TRBJ2-1 to the DNA end suggests the J call may be wrong. Germline V gives CDR1 SEHNR, CDR2 FQNEAQ (reference sequence). The CDR3 is 14 residues long.

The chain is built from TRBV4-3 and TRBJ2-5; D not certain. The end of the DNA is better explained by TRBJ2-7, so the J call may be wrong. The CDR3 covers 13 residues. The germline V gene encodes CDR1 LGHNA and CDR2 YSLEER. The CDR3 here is CASSQVLRDEQYF. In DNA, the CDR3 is TGCGCCAGCAGCCAAGTACTCCGGGACGAGCAGTACTTC.

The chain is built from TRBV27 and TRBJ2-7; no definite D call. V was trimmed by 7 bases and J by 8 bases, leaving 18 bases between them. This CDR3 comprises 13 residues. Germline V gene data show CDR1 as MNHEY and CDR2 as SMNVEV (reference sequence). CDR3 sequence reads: CASTTANDRQQYF. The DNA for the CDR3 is TGTGCCAGCACAACAGCAAATGACCGCCAGCAGTACTTC.

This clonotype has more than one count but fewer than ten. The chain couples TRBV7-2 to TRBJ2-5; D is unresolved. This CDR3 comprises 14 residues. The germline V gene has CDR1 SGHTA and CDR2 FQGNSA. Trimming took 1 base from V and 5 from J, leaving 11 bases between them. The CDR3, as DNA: TGTGCCAGCAGCTTAGAGGGCTGGGGTGAGACCCAGTACTTC. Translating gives CASSLEGWGETQYF.

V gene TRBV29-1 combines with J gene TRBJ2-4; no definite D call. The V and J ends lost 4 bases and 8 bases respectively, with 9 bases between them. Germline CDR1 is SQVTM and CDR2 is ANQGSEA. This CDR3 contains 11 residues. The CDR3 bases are TGCAGCGTTGGGGGTAGGGACATTCAGTACTTC. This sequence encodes CSVGGRDIQYF.

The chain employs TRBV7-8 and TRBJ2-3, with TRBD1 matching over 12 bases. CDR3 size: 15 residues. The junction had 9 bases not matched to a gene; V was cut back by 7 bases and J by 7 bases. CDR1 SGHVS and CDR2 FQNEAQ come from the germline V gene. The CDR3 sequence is CASNLRRDRGHTQYF. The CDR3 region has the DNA TGTGCCAGCAACCTACGCCGGGACAGGGGGCATACGCAGTATTTT.